The 20 T cell receptor beta chains in this list originate from one sample, sequenced in a study of Tregs in tolerant kidney transplant recipients. The table came from immunoSEQ multiplex PCR; TCRdb's copy has only in-frame clones and leaves some out. The profile shows roughly 120,000 clones, almost 95% of them singletons. Specimen: CD4+ T cells from blood. These receptors all come from a human donor in good health.

The chain is built from TRBV19 and TRBJ2-1; D is perhaps TRBD2 (5 bases). Germline V lookup: CDR1 LNHDA, CDR2 SQIVND (reference sequence). The CDR3 extends over 13 amino acids. CDR3 DNA sequence: TGTCCACGAGGGCGCGGACCCTACAATGAGCAGTTCTTC. Its translation: CPRGRGPYNEQFF.

This chain uses TRBV2 with TRBJ2-5; D not resolved. The V gene lost 6 bases and the J gene lost 6 bases, with 20 bases spanning the gap. CDR3 length: 15 residues. In germline, CDR1 is SNHLY, CDR2 FYNNEI. The CDR3 here is CASSDPTVGLQTQYF. As DNA, the CDR3 is TGTGCCAGCAGCGACCCGACGGTGGGGTTACAGACCCAGTACTTC. Supplemented by reference TRBV2 and TRBJ2-5, the full variable domain reads EPEVTQTPSHQVTQMGQEVILRCVPISNHLYFYWYRQILGQKVEFLVSFYNNEISEKSEIFDDQFSVERPDGSNFTLKIRSTKLEDSAMYFCASSDPTVGLQTQYFGPGTRLLVL.

The chain is built from TRBV18 and TRBJ1-5, with D tentatively TRBD1 (5 bases). Trimming pared 3 bases from V and 6 bases from J, leaving 12 bases between. Germline CDR1 KGHSH, CDR2 LQKENI. This CDR3 is 14 amino acids long. CDR3 sequence (DNA): TGTGCCAGCTCACCGGACGGGGACGGTCAGCCCCAGCATTTT. Protein: CASSPDGDGQPQHF.

V usage is TRBV12-2 and J usage is TRBJ2-1. TRBV12-2 is marked as a pseudogene. The CDR3 is 15 amino acids. CDR3 in DNA: TGTGCAAGTTTCTATATCTGGCTATTCTACAATGAGCAGTTCTTC. This gives the protein CASFYIWLFYNEQFF.

V is TRBV6-5 and J is TRBJ2-2, with D possibly TRBD2 on 5 matching bases. Per the germline V gene, CDR1 is MNHEY and CDR2 is SVGAGI. The germline V and J ends were trimmed by 5 bases and 4 bases, with 11 bases remaining between them. The CDR3 is 14 residues long. CDR3 protein: CASSATTITGELFF. CDR3 DNA sequence: TGTGCCAGCAGTGCAACGACTATCACCGGGGAGCTGTTTTTT.

As to this clone: One end of the junction fails to match germline, which may point to a read error. The J gene is TRBJ1-4, the V gene TRBV18; 7 bases are a match to TRBD1. Germline V gene sequence: CDR1 KGHSH, CDR2 LQKENI. The CDR3 contains 14 residues. CDR3: CASSPQGTNEKLFF. The CDR3 DNA sequence: TGTGCCAGCTCGCCACAGGGGACCAATGAAAAACTGTTTTTT.

Remarks on this clone: The same CDR3 can be traced to other DNA sequences in this sample. The rearrangement links TRBV5-1 to TRBJ1-1; D remains ambiguous. V shed 3 bases and J shed 0 bases, with 6 bases lying between them. The CDR3 contains 13 residues. Germline assignment: CDR1 SGHRS and CDR2 YFSETQ. In DNA form, the CDR3 reads TGCGCCAGCAGCTCCGACATGAACACTGAAGCTTTCTTT. It encodes CASSSDMNTEAFF.

This clone showed up just once. This sequence joins TRBV7-3 and TRBJ1-1; D gene unclear. Germline-derived CDR1 and CDR2 are SGHTA and FQGTGA. V lost 1 base and J lost 1, with 10 bases in between. CDR3 length equals 15 residues. The CDR3 nucleotides are TGTGCCAGCAGCTTAAGCCCGCAACAGAACACTGAAGCTTTCTTT. This codes for CASSLSPQQNTEAFF.

The gene calls are TRBV5-4 and TRBJ2-7; 9 nucleotides line up with TRBD2. This CDR3 comprises 13 residues. V lost 5 bases to trimming and J lost 6 bases; unmatched junction nucleotides: 6. In germline, CDR1 is SGHNT, CDR2 YYREEE (reference sequence). The CDR3 is CASSAGGEREQYF. CDR3 nucleotides: TGTGCCAGCAGTGCGGGGGGGGAACGCGAGCAGTACTTC.

This chain joins TRBV7-2 and TRBJ2-2; possibly TRBD2 for D (6 bases). Germline V gene data show CDR1 as SGHTA and CDR2 as FQGNSA. The CDR3 is made up of 16 amino acids. The V gene lost 5 bases and the J gene lost 6 bases, with 19 bases spanning the gap. The CDR3 region has the DNA TGTGCCAGCAGCCCGAGGGGACTCGCCTTGGCCGGGGAGCTGTTTTTT. As protein: CASSPRGLALAGELFF.

The CDR3 region has the DNA TGTGCCAGTAGCTCCAGGGACACAGGGCGGGATGAGCAGTTCTTC. It translates to CASSSRDTGRDEQFF. The rearrangement uses TRBV19 and TRBJ2-1, with TRBD1 as a possible D gene (6 bases). V was cut by 6 bases and J by 8 bases, with 20 bases left in between. The CDR3 is 15 residues long. Germline-derived CDR1 and CDR2 are LNHDA and SQIVND (reference sequence).

V and J are TRBV6-1 and TRBJ2-7, with TRBD2 as a possible D gene (6 bases). Germline CDR1 and CDR2: MNHNS and SASEGT. The CDR3 totals 14 residues. Trimming shortened V by 6 bases and J by 2 bases, and 14 bases separated the two germline ends. CDR3 in DNA: TGTGCCAGCAGGGACGGGACTCAGACCTACGAGCAGTACTTC. Encoded protein: CASRDGTQTYEQYF.

This clone was detected a few times. This rearrangement joins TRBV6-1 to TRBJ1-6, with 8 positions matching TRBD1. The CDR3 spans 13 residues. J gave up 12 bases and V 6 bases, and 7 bases lay outside the gene matches. Per the germline V gene, CDR1 is MNHNS and CDR2 is SASEGT. The CDR3 DNA is TGTGCCAGCAGCCCAATACAGGGGGGACCCCTCCACTTT. Amino acid sequence: CASSPIQGGPLHF.

CDR3 nucleotides: TGTGCCAGCAGTTACCGACGACGGGAGATGGCTTTCTTT. Its translation is CASSYRRREMAFF. This sequence joins TRBV6-5 and TRBJ1-1; D is undetermined. V was trimmed by 2 bases and J by 11 bases, leaving 15 bases between them. Germline V CDR1 and CDR2: MNHEY, SVGAGI. This CDR3 spans 13 amino acids.

The genes are TRBV5-1 and TRBJ1-2, with no clear D. Germline V gene lookup returns CDR1 SGHRS and CDR2 YFSETQ. V lost 4 bases to trimming and J lost 0 bases, with 10 bases between them. The CDR3 has 14 residues. DNA of the CDR3: TGCGCCAGCAGCCTAACACAACCTAACTATGGCTACACCTTC. It codes for CASSLTQPNYGYTF.

This clone occurred a few times. The chain is built from TRBV7-9 and TRBJ1-2; D ambiguous. V was cut by 4 bases and J by 7 bases, with 10 bases left in between. CDR3 length equals 12 residues. Germline loops: CDR1 SEHNR, CDR2 FQNEAQ (reference sequence). The CDR3 protein is CASSSYRAGYTF. For the CDR3, the DNA is TGTGCCAGCAGCTCCTACCGAGCTGGCTACACCTTC.

The CDR3 nucleotides are TGCGCCAGCAGCTCGAGGGACAGTGCGTACGAGCAGTACTTC. Its protein is CASSSRDSAYEQYF. The chain links TRBV5-1 to TRBJ2-7; TRBD1 matches 7 bases. The CDR3 is 14 amino acids. With V trimmed by 3 bases and J by 4 bases, 7 bases remained unmatched. CDR1 and CDR2 from the germline V gene are SGHRS and YFSETQ.

The gene calls are TRBV7-8 and TRBJ1-1; TRBD1 aligns across 8 bases. CDR1 is SGHVS, CDR2 FQNEAQ, per germline. This CDR3 has 15 residues. With 0 bases clipped from V and 6 bases from J, the junction kept 6 bases outside the gene matches. The CDR3 sequence is CASSLAQGAVAEAFF. CDR3 DNA: TGTGCCAGCAGCTTAGCCCAGGGGGCCGTCGCTGAAGCTTTCTTT.

The V and J genes are TRBV9 and TRBJ2-5; the match to TRBD2 covers 7 bases. This CDR3 spans 15 amino acids. CDR1 is SGDLS and CDR2 is YYNGEE in the germline V gene. The ends lost 0 bases at V and 0 bases at J; junction bases unmatched: 2. The CDR3 region is CASSVAGGYQETQYF. In DNA, the CDR3 is TGTGCCAGCAGCGTAGCGGGGGGATACCAAGAGACCCAGTACTTC. The entire variable domain, with the rest obtained from reference TRBV9 and TRBJ2-5, is as follows: DSGVTQTPKHLITATGQRVTLRCSPRSGDLSVYWYQQSLDQGLQFLIQYYNGEERAKGNILERFSAQQFPDLHSELNLSSLELGDSALYFCASSVAGGYQETQYFGPGTRLLVL.

The chain joins TRBV5-4 to TRBJ2-5; 8 bases align to TRBD1. CDR3 length: 13 residues. The germline V gene encodes CDR1 SGHNT and CDR2 YYREEE (reference sequence). V was pared by 4 bases and J by 5 bases, with 4 bases of the junction left unmatched. For the CDR3, the DNA is TGTGCCAGCAGCCTGACAGGGGAGGAGACCCAGTACTTC. Protein sequence: CASSLTGEETQYF. Based on the CDR3 plus reference TRBV5-4 and TRBJ2-5, the full variable domain is ETGVTQSPTHLIKTRGQQVTLRCSSQSGHNTVSWYQQALGQGPQFIFQYYREEENGRGNFPPRFSGLQFPNYSSELNVNALELDDSALYLCASSLTGEETQYFGPGTRLLVL.